This TCR beta chain derives from a study of T cells in Graves' hyperthyroidism and ophthalmopathy. Study-wide findings and caveats: Among thyroid clonotypes expanded above 0.001, most also appeared in blood.

Using RNA transcripts as the source, TCR beta CDR3 regions were amplified. The HTBI primer set was used in a first-round RT-PCR of the TCR CDR3. From the multiplex PCR reads, TCRdb called clonotypes with MiXCR, one entry per CDR3 protein. The sample lists 210,000 or so distinct CDR3 sequences, over 15% seen once, with 50% in the top ten. Comments on this clonotype: Its antigen is as yet unknown.

CDR1 and CDR2 from the germline V gene are DFQATT and SNEGSKA (reference sequence). Trimming pared 1 base from V and 3 bases from J, leaving 10 bases between. The CDR3 runs to 14 residues. This sequence joins TRBV20-1 and TRBJ2-1; D unclear. Specimen: blood. The origin of this receptor is a man aged 50 or older with Graves' hyperthyroidism. The chain's CDR3 is CSARVQGVYNEQFF. CDR3 coding DNA: TGCAGTGCTAGAGTCCAAGGAGTCTACAATGAGCAGTTCTTC.